This passage covers 28 T cell receptor beta chains from one sample sequenced in a study of T cells in Graves' hyperthyroidism and ophthalmopathy. The TCR beta CDR3 regions underwent amplification using RNA transcripts as the source. First-round RT-PCR targeting the TCR CDR3 was performed with the HTBI primer set. MiXCR was run by TCRdb on the multiplex PCR reads, yielding one entry per CDR3 protein. The sample holds hundreds of thousands of distinct CDR3 sequences, around 21% seen once. The sample taken for sequencing was blood. The receptors were gathered from a man aged 25 to 40 with Graves' ophthalmopathy.

CDR3 bases: TGTGCCATCAGCCGCGGGAGGGACGGCACCGGGGAGCTGTTTTTT. Amino acid sequence: CAISRGRDGTGELFF. The V call is TRBV10-3, the J call TRBJ2-2; 9 positions match TRBD2. The CDR3 contains 15 residues. V trimming: 6 bases; J trimming: 4 bases; junction bases outside the gene matches: 6. Per germline, CDR1 ENHRY and CDR2 SYGVKD.

The table lists this clonotype with many counts. CDR3 sequence: CASSSPGLAGQDTQYF. Written as DNA, the CDR3 is TGTGCCAGCAGTTCCCCCGGACTAGCGGGTCAAGATACGCAGTATTTT. This rearrangement joins TRBV12-3 or TRBV12-4 to TRBJ2-3, with TRBD2 matching over 11 bases. V was pared by 4 bases and J by 5 bases, with 8 bases of the junction left unmatched. CDR3 length: 16 amino acids.

The chain joins TRBV12-3 or TRBV12-4 to TRBJ2-3; D not resolved. V was trimmed by 5 bases and J by 0 bases, leaving 15 bases between them. This CDR3 spans 16 amino acids. CDR3 coding DNA: TGTGCCAGCAGTCCAGTGGGCGGCCCTAGCACAGATACGCAGTATTTT. Its translation: CASSPVGGPSTDTQYF.

This clonotype was seen a handful of times. The rearrangement joins TRBV3-1 to TRBJ1-1, with D possibly TRBD1 on 6 matching bases. V was shortened by 1 base and J by 6 bases, with 18 bases between the two germline ends. Germline V gene sequence: CDR1 LGHDT, CDR2 YNNKEL (reference sequence). CDR3 size: 16 residues. CDR3 loop: CASSQAFATGKPEAFF. The CDR3 DNA reads TGTGCCAGCAGCCAAGCCTTCGCTACAGGGAAACCTGAAGCTTTCTTT.

This chain connects TRBV6-2 or TRBV6-3 to TRBJ2-3; no reliable D call. The germline CDR1 and CDR2 sequences are MNHEY and SVGEGT. Trimming left V 4 bases short and J 4 bases short, with 9 bases between. This CDR3 contains 13 residues. The CDR3 DNA is TGTGCCAGCAGTTCCTCCGCCTCAGATACGCAGTATTTT. Translated, it gives CASSSSASDTQYF.

The CDR3 bases are TGTGCCAGCAGTTCGGGACAGGGGACGTCTGAGGGCGGCTACACCTTC. Its protein is CASSSGQGTSEGGYTF. The chain couples TRBV28 to TRBJ1-2; 10 nucleotides match TRBD1. The CDR3 covers 16 residues. J was trimmed by 8 bases and V by 4 bases; bases with no gene match: 13. In germline, CDR1 is MDHEN, CDR2 SYDVKM.

Comment on this clonotype: A read error may account for a junction end that differs from germline. V is TRBV5-1 and J is TRBJ2-3; D is tentatively TRBD1 or TRBD2 (5 bases each). Germline CDR1 and CDR2: SGHRS and YFSETQ. The CDR3 extends over 15 amino acids. The CDR3 reads CASSLGGPSTDTQCF. DNA for the CDR3: TGCGCCAGCAGCTTGGGGGGACCTAGCACAGATACGCAGTGTTTT. The complete variable domain, with remaining parts taken from reference TRBV5-1 and TRBJ2-3, reads KAGVTQTPRYLIKTRGQQVTLSCSPISGHRSVSWYQQTPGQGLQFLFEYFSETQRNKGNFPGRFSGRQFSNSRSEMNVSTLELGDSALYLCASSLGGPSTDTQCFGPGTRLTVL.

This clonotype has just a few counts. The chain couples TRBV20-1 to TRBJ2-5; 13 nucleotides match TRBD2. The CDR3 runs to 17 residues. V lost 0 bases, J lost 6 bases, and 10 bases stayed unmatched. Germline-derived CDR1 and CDR2 are DFQATT and SNEGSKA (reference sequence). DNA of the CDR3: TGCAGTGCTAGAGACGGCGGGACTAGCGGGAACTCAAAGACCCAGTACTTC. Amino acid sequence: CSARDGGTSGNSKTQYF.

This clonotype was recorded at least ten times. The chain combines TRBV7-9 with TRBJ2-7; D not certain. CDR1 is SEHNR, CDR2 FQNEAQ, per germline (reference sequence). V lost 6 bases and J 3 bases, leaving 6 bases between the germline ends. The length of the CDR3 is 11 residues. This chain's CDR3 is CASSASYEQYF. The CDR3 DNA reads TGTGCCAGCAGTGCAAGCTACGAGCAGTACTTC.

This clonotype was detected a few times. The chain employs TRBV5-6 and TRBJ1-2; D perhaps matches TRBD1 (5 bases). V dropped 4 bases and J dropped 6 bases, with 19 bases sitting between them. The CDR3 contains 15 residues. Germline values: CDR1 SGHDT, CDR2 YYEEEE. The CDR3 DNA is TGTGCCAGCAGCCCCACCGGGACCTTATCCCATGGCTACACCTTC. Translating it yields CASSPTGTLSHGYTF.

The rearrangement uses TRBV19 and TRBJ2-7; TRBD2 aligns across 7 bases. Germline lookup yields CDR1 LNHDA and CDR2 SQIVND (reference sequence). This CDR3 has 12 amino acids. V gave up 5 bases and J gave up 6 bases; unmatched junction bases: 4. Here the CDR3 DNA reads TGTGCCAGTAGTGGGGGGGGTCGCGAGCAGTACTTC. Protein sequence: CASSGGGREQYF.

The chain combines TRBV5-6 with TRBJ1-2, with 7 bases fitting TRBD1. The CDR3 has 13 amino acids. Germline trimming cut 5 bases from V and 4 bases from J; bases unmatched to any gene: 5. The germline V gene encodes CDR1 SGHDT and CDR2 YYEEEE. CDR3 region: CASRDTGVYGYTF. The CDR3 coding sequence is TGTGCCAGCAGGGATACAGGGGTCTATGGCTACACCTTC.

This clonotype was counted between two and nine times. This chain connects TRBV3-1 to TRBJ2-3; D might be TRBD2 (7 bases). There are 14 residues in the CDR3. The V end lost 1 base, the J end lost 6 bases, and 11 bases lay between the germline ends. Germline CDR1 and CDR2: LGHDT and YNNKEL (reference sequence). CDR3 region: CASSQGTRGDTQYF. CDR3 bases: TGTGCCAGCAGCCAAGGGACTAGGGGGGATACGCAGTATTTT.

This clonotype was counted ten times or more. The chain links TRBV5-4 to TRBJ1-1, with 9 bases lining up with TRBD1. CDR1 is SGHNT, CDR2 YYREEE, per germline (reference sequence). V lost 4 bases and J lost 5; bases outside the gene matches: 6. This CDR3 has 14 residues. CDR3 protein: CASSRDRARTEAFF. In DNA form, the CDR3 reads TGTGCCAGCAGCCGGGACAGGGCGCGGACTGAAGCTTTCTTT.

The chain uses TRBV30 and TRBJ2-1; 10 bases align to TRBD2. There are 12 residues in the CDR3. CDR1 and CDR2 (germline): GTSNPN, SVGIG (reference sequence). Trimming took 4 bases from V and 7 from J; bases not matched to a gene: 1. DNA for the CDR3: TGTGCCTGGACTAGCGGGAGAAATGAGCAGTTCTTC. This gives the protein CAWTSGRNEQFF.

This clonotype came up a few times. V and J are TRBV20-1 and TRBJ2-7; D uncertain. Germline values: CDR1 DFQATT, CDR2 SNEGSKA (reference sequence). This CDR3 spans 14 amino acids. V gave up 0 bases and J gave up 2 bases, with 11 bases separating them. The DNA for the CDR3 is TGCAGTGCTAGAGATCGGGTAGTTGCCTACGAGCAGTACTTC. Translated, it gives CSARDRVVAYEQYF.

The chain carries TRBV28 and TRBJ1-3, with TRBD1 matching over 9 bases. This CDR3 has 16 residues. Losses at the gene ends were 2 bases for V and 8 bases for J; bases not matched to a gene: 10. CDR1 MDHEN and CDR2 SYDVKM come from the germline V gene. The CDR3 region is CASSLPGQGVLHTIYF. CDR3 bases: TGTGCCAGCAGTTTACCGGGACAGGGAGTTTTACACACCATATATTTT.

This clonotype was seen a few times. CDR3 bases: TGTGCCAGCAGCTTTGGGGTAGCGGGAGGCGGGGAGCTGTTTTTT. Protein sequence: CASSFGVAGGGELFF. The genes are TRBV7-3 and TRBJ2-2; 10 bases align to TRBD2. V shed 3 bases and J 7 bases; nucleotides not matched to a gene: 5. This CDR3 contains 15 residues. The V gene's germline CDR1 is SGHTA and CDR2 FQGTGA. The full variable domain, in which reference TRBV7-3 and TRBJ2-2 provide the parts outside the CDR3, is GAGVSQTPSNKVTEKGKYVELRCDPISGHTALYWYRQSLGQGPEFLIYFQGTGAADDSGLPNDRFFAVRPEGSVSTLKIQRTERGDSAVYLCASSFGVAGGGELFFGEGSRLTVL.

This clonotype was picked up many times. The genes are TRBV30 and TRBJ1-2, with 8 positions matching TRBD1. V dropped 3 bases and J dropped 1; count of bases not matched to a gene: 4. Germline V gene lookup returns CDR1 GTSNPN and CDR2 SVGIG (reference sequence). This CDR3 region has 14 residues. This chain's CDR3 is CAWRGQVLNYGYTF. CDR3 DNA sequence: TGTGCCTGGAGGGGACAGGTTCTTAACTATGGCTACACCTTC.

This clonotype was picked up one time. The chain combines TRBV27 with TRBJ2-4; maybe TRBD2 (6 bases). This CDR3 is built from 17 residues. Germline V gives CDR1 MNHEY, CDR2 SMNVEV (reference sequence). The V end was cut by 3 bases, the J end by 1 base, with 16 bases between. The CDR3 nucleotides read TGTGCCAGCAGTTTGAAGGGCCTGGCGGGGGCCAAAAACATTCAGTACTTC. Translation: CASSLKGLAGAKNIQYF.

The chain couples TRBV20-1 to TRBJ2-5; D possibly corresponds to TRBD2 (5 bases). Looked up from germline, CDR1 is DFQATT and CDR2 is SNEGSKA (reference sequence). The ends were cut back, 2 bases at V and 2 bases at J, with 12 bases in the middle. This CDR3 is built from 14 residues. CDR3 region: CSARHLRRQETQYF. CDR3 DNA: TGCAGTGCTAGACACCTTAGGAGGCAAGAGACCCAGTACTTC.

This clonotype showed up many times. The chain has TRBV5-1 and TRBJ2-1; D is possibly TRBD1 (5 bases). Germline V gene data show CDR1 as SGHRS and CDR2 as YFSETQ. This CDR3 comprises 12 residues. V lost 4 bases and J 5 bases, leaving 7 bases between the germline ends. CDR3: CASSAQDNEQFF. The DNA for the CDR3 is TGCGCCAGCAGCGCACAGGACAATGAGCAGTTCTTC. Together with reference TRBV5-1 and TRBJ2-1, the CDR3 gives the full variable domain: KAGVTQTPRYLIKTRGQQVTLSCSPISGHRSVSWYQQTPGQGLQFLFEYFSETQRNKGNFPGRFSGRQFSNSRSEMNVSTLELGDSALYLCASSAQDNEQFFGPGTRLTVL.

This clonotype was detected only a few times. The chain has TRBV7-8 and TRBJ1-1; D may be TRBD1 (5 bases). The germline CDR1 and CDR2 sequences are SGHVS and FQNEAQ. The CDR3 loop spans 15 amino acids. Trimming cost V 1 base and J 2 bases, with 11 bases left between them. This chain's CDR3 is CASSLGRQFNTEAFF. The CDR3 nucleotides are TGTGCCAGCAGCTTAGGGAGACAGTTTAACACTGAAGCTTTCTTT.

This clonotype was recorded at least ten times. In nucleotides, the CDR3 is TGTGCCAGCAGGGCTGACAGGCTTGGATCACCCCTCCACTTT. Amino acid sequence: CASRADRLGSPLHF. The chain is built from TRBV2 and TRBJ1-6; the D gene is possibly TRBD1 (6 bases). Germline V gene sequence: CDR1 SNHLY, CDR2 FYNNEI. The CDR3 sequence is 14 residues long. V was clipped by 6 bases and J by 10 bases, with 16 bases between them. The complete variable domain, with remaining parts taken from reference TRBV2 and TRBJ1-6, reads EPEVTQTPSHQVTQMGQEVILRCVPISNHLYFYWYRQILGQKVEFLVSFYNNEISEKSEIFDDQFSVERPDGSNFTLKIRSTKLEDSAMYFCASRADRLGSPLHFGNGTRLTVT.

This clonotype was observed many times. The J gene is TRBJ2-3, the V gene TRBV2; weak D call: TRBD1 (6 bases). With 5 bases removed from V and 2 bases from J, the gap between germline ends came to 20 bases. Per the germline V gene, CDR1 is SNHLY and CDR2 is FYNNEI. There are 17 residues in the CDR3. The CDR3 DNA reads TGTGCCAGCAGTTTGGACAGTGTCGGTAACCCCACAGATACGCAGTATTTT. Amino acids: CASSLDSVGNPTDTQYF.

The table lists this clonotype with a few counts. The V call is TRBV6-2 or TRBV6-3, the J call TRBJ2-3; 7 bases align to TRBD2. There are 15 residues in the CDR3. CDR1 is MNHEY and CDR2 is SVGEGT in the germline V gene. V lost 2 bases, J lost 4 bases, and 6 bases stayed unmatched. The CDR3 sequence is CASSYEAGKADTQYF. CDR3 DNA: TGTGCCAGCAGTTACGAAGCGGGAAAGGCAGATACGCAGTATTTT.

The rearrangement uses TRBV19 and TRBJ2-2, with TRBD2 identical over 8 bases. Germline V gives CDR1 LNHDA, CDR2 SQIVND (reference sequence). The J segment lost 9 bases and the V segment lost 3 bases, leaving 6 bases of the junction unmatched. The CDR3 has 14 amino acids. The CDR3 is CASSILAGVRELFF. As DNA, the CDR3 is TGTGCCAGTAGTATCCTAGCGGGCGTGAGGGAGCTGTTTTTT.

V usage is TRBV18 and J usage is TRBJ2-3; perhaps TRBD2 as D (5 bases). The CDR3 contains 14 residues. With 2 bases removed from V and 0 bases from J, the gap between germline ends came to 6 bases. From germline, CDR1 is KGHSH and CDR2 LQKENI. CDR3 amino acids: CASSPGRSTDTQYF. The CDR3 nucleotides are TGTGCCAGCTCACCAGGGAGAAGCACAGATACGCAGTATTTT.